The next 30 T cell receptor beta chains were all read from a single sample in a study of CD8+ T cells in alopecia areata. Specified treatment: oral pan-JAK inhibitor, 5-10 mg twice daily. cDNA prepared by RNA extraction and subsequent reverse transcription served as the template for sequencing. Produced via immunoSEQ multiplex PCR; TCRdb's table is partial and in-frame only. The table lists about 110,000 clones, roughly 84% of them singletons. The sequencing used CD8+ T cells sorted from blood, collected at week 24, from a patient treated with tofacitinib. All receptors derive from a human donor with alopecia areata.

J is TRBJ2-7 and V is TRBV7-2; D perhaps matches TRBD2 (5 bases). Germline lookup yields CDR1 SGHTA and CDR2 FQGNSA. Trimming took 5 bases from V and 2 from J, leaving 13 bases between them. The CDR3 runs to 14 residues. The CDR3 coding sequence is TGTGCCAGCAGCCCCCGGGAACTTGCCTACGAGCAGTACTTC. It encodes CASSPRELAYEQYF. Using reference TRBV7-2 and TRBJ2-7 for the parts outside the CDR3, the full variable domain is GAGVSQSPSNKVTEKGKDVELRCDPISGHTALYWYRQSLGQGLEFLIYFQGNSAPDKSGLPSDRFSAERTGGSVSTLTIQRTQQEDSAVYLCASSPRELAYEQYFGPGTRLTVT.

The chain recombines TRBV5-6 with TRBJ2-7; no clear D. The CDR3 has 13 amino acids. Germline V gives CDR1 SGHDT, CDR2 YYEEEE. Trimming removed 0 bases at V and 3 bases at J, with 7 bases between. DNA of the CDR3: TGTGCCAGCAGCTTGGGCAGGATCTACGAGCAGTACTTC. It encodes CASSLGRIYEQYF.

The chain links TRBV18 to TRBJ1-4, with a weak D call TRBD1 (5 bases). V was clipped by 5 bases and J by 7 bases, with 20 bases between them. CDR1 and CDR2 from the germline V gene are KGHSH and LQKENI. There are 16 residues in the CDR3. CDR3 sequence: CASSEYRASGREKLFF. DNA of the CDR3: TGTGCCAGCTCAGAATACCGGGCCTCGGGACGTGAAAAACTGTTTTTT.

V gene TRBV4-1 combines with J gene TRBJ2-2, with D tentatively TRBD1 (6 bases). Per germline, CDR1 MGHRA and CDR2 YSYEKL. This CDR3 has 17 amino acids. V was pared by 1 base and J by 3 bases, with 15 bases between. The CDR3 reads CASSQVGQGYHTGELFF. The CDR3 nucleotides are TGCGCCAGCAGCCAAGTCGGGCAGGGGTATCACACCGGGGAGCTGTTTTTT.

This sequence joins TRBV7-2 and TRBJ2-7; D remains ambiguous. From germline, CDR1 is SGHTA and CDR2 FQGNSA. CDR3 length equals 12 residues. Trimming shortened V by 5 bases and J by 0 bases, and 5 bases separated the two germline ends. Here the CDR3 DNA reads TGTGCCAGCAGCCAGAGCTCCTACGAGCAGTACTTC. Translating it yields CASSQSSYEQYF.

This clone was counted a single time. The chain joins TRBV4-1 to TRBJ1-1, with 7 bases fitting TRBD1. Germline V gives CDR1 MGHRA, CDR2 YSYEKL. With 0 bases clipped from V and 3 bases from J, the junction kept 1 base outside the gene matches. There are 14 residues in the CDR3. The CDR3 sequence: CASSQEGGYTEAFF. The CDR3 nucleotides read TGCGCCAGCAGCCAAGAAGGGGGCTACACTGAAGCTTTCTTT.

This rearrangement joins TRBV4-1 to TRBJ2-5; TRBD1 matches 9 bases. CDR3 length equals 17 residues. With 3 bases clipped from V and 3 bases from J, the junction kept 11 bases outside the gene matches. Germline CDR1 reads MGHRA; CDR2 reads YSYEKL. CDR3 protein: CASSQDDYGDREETQYF. CDR3 DNA: TGCGCCAGCAGCCAGGACGATTACGGGGACAGGGAAGAGACCCAGTACTTC.

In nucleotides, the CDR3 is TGCGCCAGCAGCCAAGAGCCCCTTGAGTCCTACGAGCAGTACTTC. Translated: CASSQEPLESYEQYF. The chain combines TRBV4-1 with TRBJ2-7; D is uncertain. The V gene's germline CDR1 is MGHRA and CDR2 YSYEKL. The CDR3 spans 15 residues. Trimming took 0 bases from V and 1 from J, leaving 10 bases between them.

This rearrangement joins TRBV6-5 to TRBJ2-5, with 8 bases fitting TRBD2. V was pared by 6 bases and J by 2 bases, with 8 bases of the junction left unmatched. The CDR3 contains 15 residues. The germline CDR1 and CDR2 sequences are MNHEY and SVGAGI. The CDR3 bases are TGTGCCAGCAGCCCCCTACTAGCGGCTCAAGAGACCCAGTACTTC. This sequence encodes CASSPLLAAQETQYF.

This chain uses TRBV29-1 with TRBJ2-1; D possibly uses TRBD1 or TRBD2 (5 bases each). V lost 1 base to trimming and J lost 5 bases, with 12 bases between them. The CDR3 has 14 amino acids. Germline V lookup: CDR1 SQVTM, CDR2 ANQGSEA. The CDR3 loop reads CSVEVGPLNNEQFF. DNA for the CDR3: TGCAGCGTTGAAGTGGGACCCCTAAACAATGAGCAGTTCTTC.

The chain is built from TRBV5-1 and TRBJ1-6, with TRBD1 identical over 8 bases. The CDR3 spans 14 residues. V lost 4 bases and J lost 11; bases outside the gene matches: 8. The germline V gene encodes CDR1 SGHRS and CDR2 YFSETQ. The DNA for the CDR3 is TGCGCCAGCAGCCCGCGACAGGGGATAGCACCCCTCCACTTT. Translating it yields CASSPRQGIAPLHF.

The V gene is TRBV6-1, the J gene TRBJ1-5; D gene ambiguous. Germline CDR1 and CDR2: MNHNS and SASEGT. The V end was cut by 1 base, the J end by 5 bases, with 9 bases between. The length of the CDR3 is 14 residues. The CDR3: CASSEDIIYQPQHF. Written as DNA, the CDR3 is TGTGCCAGCAGTGAAGACATAATCTATCAGCCCCAGCATTTT.

The rearrangement uses TRBV4-3 and TRBJ1-4, with 7 positions matching TRBD1. The germline gives CDR1 LGHNA, CDR2 YSLEER. CDR3 length: 16 residues. Trimming at V came to 2 bases and at J to 0 bases, leaving 3 bases not matched to a gene. The CDR3 DNA sequence: TGCGCCAGCAGCCAACGGACAGGAGCAACTAATGAAAAACTGTTTTTT. Residues: CASSQRTGATNEKLFF.

The chain combines TRBV9 with TRBJ1-2; 7 bases are shared with TRBD1. V was clipped by 3 bases and J by 5 bases; unmatched bases: 19. The CDR3 is 18 amino acids. The germline CDR1 and CDR2 sequences are SGDLS and YYNGEE. CDR3 DNA: TGTGCCAGCAGCGACCGACAGGGACACCCTCCGCGAGGATATGGCTACACCTTC. Protein product: CASSDRQGHPPRGYGYTF.

The chain has TRBV28 and TRBJ2-7, with TRBD2 matching 7 bases. The V segment lost 5 bases and the J segment 9 bases; nucleotides outside the gene matches: 4. The CDR3 is 11 amino acids. Per the germline V gene, CDR1 is MDHEN and CDR2 is SYDVKM. This CDR3 reads CASSLGGVQYF. CDR3 coding DNA: TGTGCCAGCAGTCTGGGGGGGGTGCAGTACTTC.

In nucleotides, the CDR3 is TGTGCCATCAGTGGTCTGGAGCGGGGGGGCGACGAGCAGTACTTC. Its protein product is CAISGLERGGDEQYF. J is TRBJ2-7 and V is TRBV10-3; TRBD2 aligns across 10 bases. Germline CDR1 and CDR2: ENHRY and SYGVKD. The CDR3 spans 15 residues. After removal of 4 bases from V and 5 bases from J, the junction contained 8 bases not matched to a gene.

The CDR3 reads CASSPDRASYEQYF. In DNA form, the CDR3 reads TGTGCCAGCAGCCCCGACAGGGCTTCCTACGAGCAGTACTTC. This chain uses TRBV11-1 with TRBJ2-7; 7 nucleotides align to TRBD1. The V gene's germline CDR1 is SGHAT and CDR2 FQDESV (reference sequence). CDR3 length equals 14 residues. The ends lost 5 bases at V and 1 base at J; junction bases unmatched: 5.

This clone was seen a handful of times. Germline and junction disagree at one end, which may indicate a read error. V usage is TRBV7-7 and J usage is TRBJ2-3; D perhaps matches TRBD2 (6 bases). Germline CDR1 reads SSHAT; CDR2 reads FNYEAQ (reference sequence). This CDR3 region has 15 residues. CDR3 sequence: CASSTGTLITDTQYF. The CDR3 DNA is TGTGCTAGCAGCACCGGGACTCTCATCACAGATACGCAGTATTTT.

The chain recombines TRBV27 with TRBJ2-1; no definite D call. CDR1 is MNHEY and CDR2 is SMNVEV in the germline V gene (reference sequence). The length of the CDR3 is 12 residues. V lost 4 bases to trimming and J lost 11 bases, with 12 bases between them. CDR3: CASSSWSFQQFF. The DNA of the CDR3 is TGTGCCAGCAGTTCCTGGAGTTTCCAGCAGTTCTTC.

This chain uses TRBV6-5 with TRBJ1-1; tentative D call: TRBD1 (5 bases). The CDR3 has 15 amino acids. The germline V gene encodes CDR1 MNHEY and CDR2 SVGAGI. The ends were cut back, 1 base at V and 1 base at J, with 10 bases in the middle. The chain's CDR3 is CASSYLGTANTEAFF. DNA for the CDR3: TGTGCCAGCAGTTACTTGGGGACCGCGAACACTGAAGCTTTCTTT.

The chain recombines TRBV11-3 with TRBJ2-2, with 7 bases that match TRBD2. From germline, CDR1 is SGHNT and CDR2 YENEEA. V lost 2 bases and J lost 9; bases outside the gene matches: 6. The CDR3 is made up of 14 amino acids. The CDR3 loop is CASSLRGRGRELFF. The CDR3 nucleotides are TGTGCCAGCAGCTTAAGAGGGAGGGGACGGGAGCTGTTTTTT.

The J gene is TRBJ2-1, the V gene TRBV7-6; tentative D call: TRBD1 (5 bases). In germline, CDR1 is SGHVS, CDR2 FNYEAQ. V lost 5 bases to trimming and J lost 8 bases, with 10 bases between them. The CDR3 runs to 12 residues. CDR3 DNA: TGTGCCAGCAGCCCCCAAGGGGATGAGCAGTTCTTC. This sequence encodes CASSPQGDEQFF.

Worth noting for this clone: A read error may account for a junction end that differs from germline. V and J are TRBV9 and TRBJ1-1; D gene ambiguous. CDR1 SGDLS and CDR2 YYNGEE come from the germline V gene. This CDR3 contains 14 residues. The chain's CDR3 is CASSVGGLNTKAFF. CDR3 DNA sequence: TGTGCCAGCAGCGTAGGAGGGTTGAACACTAAAGCTTTCTTT.

This clone appeared a single time. The rearrangement links TRBV2 to TRBJ2-3; no clear D gene. The germline V and J ends were trimmed by 7 bases and 2 bases, with 16 bases remaining between them. The CDR3 is made up of 15 amino acids. The V gene's germline CDR1 is SNHLY and CDR2 FYNNEI. CDR3 in DNA: TGTGCCAGCACTAATGACATGAGTAACACAGATACGCAGTATTTT. Translation gives CASTNDMSNTDTQYF.

The V and J genes are TRBV29-1 and TRBJ2-5; D gene ambiguous. The end of the DNA fits TRBJ2-7 better, so the J call may be wrong. The CDR3 has 11 amino acids. Germline lookup yields CDR1 SQVTM and CDR2 ANQGSEA. CDR3 sequence (DNA): TGCAGCGTTACTGACGAGTACGAGCAGTACTTC. Translating gives CSVTDEYEQYF.

The chain combines TRBV30 with TRBJ2-3, with 9 nucleotides matching TRBD2. Germline loops: CDR1 GTSNPN, CDR2 SVGIG (reference sequence). The ends lost 0 bases at V and 7 bases at J; junction bases unmatched: 11. The CDR3 spans 16 residues. CDR3 residues: CAWSVLRGGPQNTQYF. The DNA of the CDR3 is TGTGCCTGGAGTGTATTGCGGGGGGGCCCTCAAAATACGCAGTATTTT.

The CDR3 DNA sequence: TGTGCCAGCAGTAAAAGGGAGTCTGGGGCCAACGTCCTGACTTTC. Its protein is CASSKRESGANVLTF. The gene calls are TRBV28 and TRBJ2-6; TRBD2 is a possible D gene (5 bases). The V gene lost 5 bases and the J gene lost 1 base, with 9 bases spanning the gap. The CDR3 loop spans 15 amino acids. Per germline, CDR1 MDHEN and CDR2 SYDVKM.

As for this clone: One end of the junction does not line up with germline, which may come from a read error. CDR3 bases: TGTGCCTGGAGCTTACCCGGACAGGAACCTCTCTACGTGCAGTACTTC. Amino acids: CAWSLPGQEPLYVQYF. The chain uses TRBV30 and TRBJ2-7; 7 positions match TRBD1. Germline loops: CDR1 GTSNPN, CDR2 SVGIG (reference sequence). The CDR3 has 16 amino acids. Based on the CDR3 plus reference TRBV30 and TRBJ2-7, the full variable domain is SQTIHQWPATLVQPVGSPLSLECTVEGTSNPNLYWYRQAAGRGLQLLFYSVGIGQISSEVPQNLSASRPQDRQFILSSKKLLLSDSGFYLCAWSLPGQEPLYVQYFGPGTRLTVT.

As DNA, the CDR3 is TGCGCCAGCAGCCATCTGGAGACAGGTTCCTACGAGCAGTACTTC. It specifies CASSHLETGSYEQYF. The chain has TRBV4-1 and TRBJ2-7; tentatively, D is TRBD1 (6 bases). V was shortened by 3 bases and J by 1 base, with 13 bases between the two germline ends. Germline CDR1 reads MGHRA; CDR2 reads YSYEKL. CDR3 length: 15 amino acids.

The CDR3 DNA reads as TGCGCCAGCAGCCAAGATTCGGGCTTTACCCCCTACGAGCAGTACTTC. Translation: CASSQDSGFTPYEQYF. The chain links TRBV4-3 to TRBJ2-7; D gene unclear. The V gene's germline CDR1 is LGHNA and CDR2 YSLEER. The CDR3 has 16 residues. The V and J ends lost 0 bases and 2 bases respectively, with 14 bases between them.